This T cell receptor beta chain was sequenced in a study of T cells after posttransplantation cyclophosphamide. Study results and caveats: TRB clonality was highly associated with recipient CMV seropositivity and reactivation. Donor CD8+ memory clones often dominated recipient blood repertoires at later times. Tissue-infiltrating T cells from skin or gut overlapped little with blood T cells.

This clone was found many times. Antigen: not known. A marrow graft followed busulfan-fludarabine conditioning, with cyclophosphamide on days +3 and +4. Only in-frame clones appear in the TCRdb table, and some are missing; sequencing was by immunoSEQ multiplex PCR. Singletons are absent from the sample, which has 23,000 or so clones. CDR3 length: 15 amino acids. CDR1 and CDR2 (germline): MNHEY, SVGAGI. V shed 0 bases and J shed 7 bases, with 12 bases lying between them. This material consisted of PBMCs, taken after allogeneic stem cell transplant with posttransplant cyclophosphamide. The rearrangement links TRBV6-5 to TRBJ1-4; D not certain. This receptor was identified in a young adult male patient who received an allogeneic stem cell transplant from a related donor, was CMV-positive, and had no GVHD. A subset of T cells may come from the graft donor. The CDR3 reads CASSYSTVRGEKLFF. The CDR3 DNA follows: TGTGCCAGCAGTTACTCGACGGTTCGGGGTGAAAAACTGTTTTTT.